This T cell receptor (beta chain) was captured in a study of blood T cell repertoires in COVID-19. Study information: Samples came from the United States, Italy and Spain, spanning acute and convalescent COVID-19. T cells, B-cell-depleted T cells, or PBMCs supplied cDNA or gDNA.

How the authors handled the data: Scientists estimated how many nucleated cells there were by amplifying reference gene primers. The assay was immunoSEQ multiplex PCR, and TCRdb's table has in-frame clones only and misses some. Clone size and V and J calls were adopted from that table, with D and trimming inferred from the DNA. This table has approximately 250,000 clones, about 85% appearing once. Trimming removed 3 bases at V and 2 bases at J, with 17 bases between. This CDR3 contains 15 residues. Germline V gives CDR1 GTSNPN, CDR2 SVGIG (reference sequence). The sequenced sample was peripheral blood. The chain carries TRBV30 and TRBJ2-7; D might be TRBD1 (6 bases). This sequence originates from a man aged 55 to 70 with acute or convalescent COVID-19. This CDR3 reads CAWRVRGGPPYEQYF. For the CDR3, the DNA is TGTGCCTGGAGGGTACGAGGGGGACCACCCTACGAGCAGTACTTC.